The 25 T cell receptor beta chains reported below all come from one sample, sequenced in a study of PD-1 blockade in mismatch repair-deficient tumors. Assay used: immunoSEQ multiplex PCR; TCRdb lists only in-frame clones, some missing. The sample gives more than 40,000 clones, more than 75% of which show up once; around 3.4% is in the top ten. Sequenced here: peripheral blood, sampled 4 weeks after starting pembrolizumab. All receptors derive from an adult with mismatch repair-deficient cancer.

The chain recombines TRBV30 with TRBJ1-2; 12 bases align to TRBD1. Germline V gene data show CDR1 as GTSNPN and CDR2 as SVGIG (reference sequence). V shed 2 bases and J 6 bases; nucleotides not matched to a gene: 4. This CDR3 comprises 14 residues. CDR3 residues: CAWSRGTGGHGYTF. In nucleotides, the CDR3 is TGTGCCTGGAGTAGGGGGACAGGGGGCCATGGCTACACCTTC.

The chain joins TRBV15 to TRBJ2-1; D may be TRBD1 (6 bases). CDR3 length: 14 residues. Germline V gene lookup returns CDR1 LNHNV and CDR2 YYDKDF (reference sequence). V lost 0 bases to trimming and J lost 7 bases, with 10 bases between them. Written as DNA, the CDR3 is TGTGCCACCAGCAGAGATCAACAGGGTAATGAGCAGTTCTTC. Translation gives CATSRDQQGNEQFF. The full variable domain, its missing parts supplied by reference TRBV15 and TRBJ2-1, is DAMVIQNPRYQVTQFGKPVTLSCSQTLNHNVMYWYQQKSSQAPKLLFHYYDKDFNNEADTPDNFQSRRPNTSFCFLDIRSPGLGDTAMYLCATSRDQQGNEQFFGPGTRLTVL.

J is TRBJ2-3 and V is TRBV10-3; the match to TRBD2 covers 8 bases. The junction had 8 bases not matched to a gene; V was cut back by 7 bases and J by 2 bases. Germline V gene sequence: CDR1 ENHRY, CDR2 SYGVKD. This CDR3 spans 15 amino acids. As DNA, the CDR3 is TGTGCCATCAACGGGGAGCGGGAGCTCACAGATACGCAGTATTTT. Protein sequence: CAINGERELTDTQYF.

The V gene is TRBV14, the J gene TRBJ1-3, with D uncertain. CDR3 length equals 13 residues. V lost 0 bases to trimming and J lost 3 bases, with 3 bases between them. Looked up from germline, CDR1 is SGHDN and CDR2 is FVKESK. CDR3 residues: CASSQEVGNTIYF. CDR3 DNA: TGTGCCAGCAGCCAAGAAGTTGGAAACACCATATATTTT.

The V call is TRBV19, the J call TRBJ2-2; D is perhaps TRBD2 (5 bases). V dropped 0 bases and J dropped 1 base, with 9 bases sitting between them. The CDR3 is 16 amino acids. The germline gives CDR1 LNHDA, CDR2 SQIVND (reference sequence). The CDR3 DNA reads as TGTGCCAGTAGTATAGAATTTCGGGAGAACACCGGGGAGCTGTTTTTT. Translated: CASSIEFRENTGELFF. Based on the CDR3 plus reference TRBV19 and TRBJ2-2, the full variable domain is DGGITQSPKYLFRKEGQNVTLSCEQNLNHDAMYWYRQDPGQGLRLIYYSQIVNDFQKGDIAEGYSVSREKKESFPLTVTSAQKNPTAFYLCASSIEFRENTGELFFGEGSRLTVL.

The V and J genes are TRBV6-1 and TRBJ1-5, with a tentative D call TRBD1 (5 bases). V lost 0 bases to trimming and J lost 4 bases, with 10 bases between them. The CDR3 extends over 15 amino acids. The germline gives CDR1 MNHNS, CDR2 SASEGT. This CDR3 reads CASSEAQAGNQPQHF. As DNA, the CDR3 is TGTGCCAGCAGTGAAGCGCAGGCAGGGAATCAGCCCCAGCATTTT.

A few counts support this clone. V and J are TRBV11-1 and TRBJ2-7; 11 bases agree with TRBD1. The CDR3 spans 17 residues. Germline values: CDR1 SGHAT, CDR2 FQDESV (reference sequence). With V trimmed by 5 bases and J by 4 bases, 13 bases remained unmatched. As DNA, the CDR3 is TGTGCCAGCAGCCCCAGACCCGGGACAGGGGGAAGTTACGAGCAGTACTTC. Residues: CASSPRPGTGGSYEQYF.

The chain employs TRBV25-1 and TRBJ2-1, with no clear D. CDR1 and CDR2 from the germline V gene are MGHDK and SYGVNS. CDR3 length: 10 residues. V gave up 7 bases and J gave up 9 bases, with 7 bases separating them. CDR3: CASKDGEQFF. CDR3 in DNA: TGTGCCAGCAAGGATGGTGAGCAGTTCTTC.

CDR3 amino acids: CASSYKNTIYF. DNA of the CDR3: TGTGCCAGCAGTTACAAAAACACCATATATTTT. The chain carries TRBV6-5 and TRBJ1-3; D is unclear. This CDR3 spans 11 amino acids. The germline V and J ends were trimmed by 2 bases and 6 bases, with 2 bases remaining between them. Per germline, CDR1 MNHEY and CDR2 SVGAGI.

This sequence joins TRBV19 and TRBJ2-2, with 7 positions matching TRBD1. The germline gives CDR1 LNHDA, CDR2 SQIVND (reference sequence). With 6 bases clipped from V and 8 bases from J, the junction kept 9 bases outside the gene matches. The CDR3 has 14 residues. The CDR3 DNA is TGTGCCAGTAGCGGACAGGCGGCCGTGGGGGAGCTGTTTTTT. This encodes CASSGQAAVGELFF.

This clone showed up just once. J is TRBJ1-1 and V is TRBV6-6; D not resolved. Germline V gene sequence: CDR1 MNHNY, CDR2 SVGAGI (reference sequence). Deletions cut 0 bases from V and 4 bases from J, with 12 bases between. The CDR3 loop spans 15 amino acids. The CDR3 here is CASSYSSEGITEAFF. The DNA of the CDR3 is TGTGCCAGCAGTTACTCGAGTGAGGGTATCACTGAAGCTTTCTTT.

The chain has TRBV29-1 and TRBJ1-1, with D perhaps TRBD1 (6 bases). Trimming pared 6 bases from V and 11 bases from J, leaving 22 bases between. The length of the CDR3 is 13 residues. CDR1 is SQVTM, CDR2 ANQGSEA, per germline. CDR3 nucleotides: TGCAGCGTGGACCGGGACACCTCTCGAAGGGCTTTCTTT. It encodes CSVDRDTSRRAFF.

The V and J genes are TRBV25-1 and TRBJ2-6; D gene unclear. Trimming left V 5 bases short and J 2 bases short, with 4 bases between. The CDR3 spans 13 residues. Germline V gene data show CDR1 as MGHDK and CDR2 as SYGVNS. The CDR3 is CASSPAGANVLTF. CDR3 DNA sequence: TGTGCCAGCAGTCCTGCTGGGGCCAACGTCCTGACTTTC. Looking up the rest from reference TRBV25-1 and TRBJ2-6 gives the full variable domain: EADIYQTPRYLVIGTGKKITLECSQTMGHDKMYWYQQDPGMELHLIHYSYGVNSTEKGDLSSESTVSRIRTEHFPLTLESARPSHTSQYLCASSPAGANVLTFGAGSRLTVL.

The J gene is TRBJ1-1, the V gene TRBV25-1; 7 bases are shared with TRBD1. Germline CDR1 reads MGHDK; CDR2 reads SYGVNS. The CDR3 loop spans 11 amino acids. The trim removed 8 bases at V and 5 bases at J, leaving 2 bases unmatched. The CDR3 sequence is CASHRGTEAFF. As DNA, the CDR3 is TGTGCCAGCCACAGGGGAACTGAAGCTTTCTTT.

V gene TRBV5-1 combines with J gene TRBJ2-1; TRBD2 is a possible D gene (7 bases). Trimming removed 0 bases from V and 7 bases from J, with 14 bases in between. The length of the CDR3 is 15 residues. The germline CDR1 and CDR2 sequences are SGHRS and YFSETQ. The CDR3 DNA is TGCGCCAGCAGCTTGGTAGAGGGAGGGGGGAATGAGCAGTTCTTC. Its translation: CASSLVEGGGNEQFF.

The genes are TRBV7-8 and TRBJ2-2; 11 bases line up with TRBD1. The germline CDR1 and CDR2 sequences are SGHVS and FQNEAQ. The V segment lost 3 bases and the J segment 6 bases; nucleotides outside the gene matches: 3. The length of the CDR3 is 15 residues. The CDR3 bases are TGTGCCAGCAGCTTTGGGGACAGGGGGGCCGGGGAGCTGTTTTTT. Protein product: CASSFGDRGAGELFF.

This chain connects TRBV5-6 to TRBJ2-4; D is possibly TRBD1 (7 bases). Germline loops: CDR1 SGHDT, CDR2 YYEEEE. CDR3 length: 17 amino acids. V lost 4 bases and J 5 bases, leaving 22 bases between the germline ends. This chain's CDR3 is CASSPLRDRRLENIQYF. In nucleotides, the CDR3 is TGTGCCAGCAGCCCGCTGCGGGACAGAAGATTGGAAAACATTCAGTACTTC.

The rearrangement uses TRBV30 and TRBJ1-1; a weak D match, TRBD1 (6 bases). This CDR3 has 12 residues. Trimming stripped 2 bases from V and 5 bases from J, with 9 bases between. Germline V gives CDR1 GTSNPN, CDR2 SVGIG (reference sequence). The CDR3: CAWSLRGTEAFF. As DNA, the CDR3 is TGTGCCTGGAGTCTCAGGGGTACTGAAGCTTTCTTT.

The V and J genes are TRBV20-1 and TRBJ1-1; unclear D gene. Trimming shortened V by 6 bases and J by 6 bases, and 8 bases separated the two germline ends. Germline lookup yields CDR1 DFQATT and CDR2 SNEGSKA (reference sequence). This CDR3 contains 10 residues. CDR3 DNA: TGCAGTGCCCGGCAGTCTGAAGCTTTCTTT. Encoded protein: CSARQSEAFF.

V usage is TRBV11-3 and J usage is TRBJ1-3; 11 nucleotides line up with TRBD1. J gave up 2 bases and V 5 bases, and 11 bases lay outside the gene matches. The germline V gene encodes CDR1 SGHNT and CDR2 YENEEA. The CDR3 extends over 18 amino acids. This CDR3 is CASSTTDRGHSAGNTIYF. The CDR3 DNA is TGTGCCAGCAGCACCACGGACAGGGGGCATTCGGCTGGAAACACCATATATTTT. Using reference TRBV11-3 and TRBJ1-3 for the parts outside the CDR3, the full variable domain is EAGVVQSPRYKIIEKKQPVAFWCNPISGHNTLYWYLQNLGQGPELLIRYENEEAVDDSQLPKDRFSAERLKGVDSTLKIQPAELGDSAVYLCASSTTDRGHSAGNTIYFGEGSWLTVV.

A few counts support this clone. The chain has TRBV29-1 and TRBJ1-2; no reliable D call. Germline CDR1 SQVTM, CDR2 ANQGSEA. CDR3 length: 12 residues. Trimming left V 4 bases short and J 3 bases short, with 9 bases between. CDR3 residues: CSVGGAYYGYTF. CDR3 coding DNA: TGCAGCGTTGGGGGTGCATACTATGGCTACACCTTC.

The sample holds a few counts of this clone. The rearrangement joins TRBV7-3 to TRBJ1-2; D may be TRBD1 (6 bases). The CDR3 spans 15 residues. V gave up 6 bases and J gave up 3 bases, with 17 bases separating them. Germline V gene data show CDR1 as SGHTA and CDR2 as FQGTGA. DNA of the CDR3: TGTGCCAGCAGTTTCGGAGGGGGGAGCCACTATGGCTACACCTTC. Encoded protein: CASSFGGGSHYGYTF.

The CDR3 DNA reads TGTGCCAGCATGGGGGGATATAGCAATCAGCCCCAGCATTTT. It translates to CASMGGYSNQPQHF. The rearrangement uses TRBV19 and TRBJ1-5; a weak D match, TRBD1 (5 bases). The CDR3 length is 14 residues. Germline values: CDR1 LNHDA, CDR2 SQIVND (reference sequence). Deletions cut 9 bases from V and 0 bases from J, with 12 bases between. Based on the CDR3 plus reference TRBV19 and TRBJ1-5, the full variable domain is DGGITQSPKYLFRKEGQNVTLSCEQNLNHDAMYWYRQDPGQGLRLIYYSQIVNDFQKGDIAEGYSVSREKKESFPLTVTSAQKNPTAFYLCASMGGYSNQPQHFGDGTRLSIL.

The chain uses TRBV11-3 and TRBJ1-1; no firm D call. Trimming stripped 1 base from V and 4 bases from J, with 10 bases between. Germline lookup yields CDR1 SGHNT and CDR2 YENEEA. The CDR3 loop spans 14 amino acids. CDR3 sequence reads: CASSLARYGTEAFF. DNA of the CDR3: TGTGCCAGCAGCTTAGCCCGATACGGCACTGAAGCTTTCTTT.

The J gene is TRBJ2-7, the V gene TRBV6-5; D might be TRBD2 (5 bases). The CDR3 totals 15 residues. V dropped 7 bases and J dropped 3 bases, with 19 bases sitting between them. Germline loops: CDR1 MNHEY, CDR2 SVGAGI. CDR3 sequence (DNA): TGTGCCAGCACCGACGGGCGGAGGTCGGGCTACGAGCAGTACTTC. This sequence encodes CASTDGRRSGYEQYF.